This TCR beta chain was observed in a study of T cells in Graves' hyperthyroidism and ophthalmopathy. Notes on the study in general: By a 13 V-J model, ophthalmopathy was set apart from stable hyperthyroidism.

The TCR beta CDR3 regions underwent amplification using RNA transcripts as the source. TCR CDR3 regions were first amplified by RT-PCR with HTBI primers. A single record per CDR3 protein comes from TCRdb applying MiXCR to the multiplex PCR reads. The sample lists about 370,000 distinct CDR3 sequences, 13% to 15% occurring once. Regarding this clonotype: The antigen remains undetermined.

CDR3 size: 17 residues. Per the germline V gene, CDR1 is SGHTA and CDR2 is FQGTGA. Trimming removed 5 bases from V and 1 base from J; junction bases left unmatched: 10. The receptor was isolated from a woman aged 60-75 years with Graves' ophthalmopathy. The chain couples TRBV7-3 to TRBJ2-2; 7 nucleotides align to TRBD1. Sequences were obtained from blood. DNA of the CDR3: TGTGCCAGCAGCGCCCCGACAGGGTCGAGGAACACCGGGGAGCTGTTTTTT. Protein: CASSAPTGSRNTGELFF. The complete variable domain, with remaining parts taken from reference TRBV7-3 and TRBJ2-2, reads GAGVSQTPSNKVTEKGKYVELRCDPISGHTALYWYRQSLGQGPEFLIYFQGTGAADDSGLPNDRFFAVRPEGSVSTLKIQRTERGDSAVYLCASSAPTGSRNTGELFFGEGSRLTVL.